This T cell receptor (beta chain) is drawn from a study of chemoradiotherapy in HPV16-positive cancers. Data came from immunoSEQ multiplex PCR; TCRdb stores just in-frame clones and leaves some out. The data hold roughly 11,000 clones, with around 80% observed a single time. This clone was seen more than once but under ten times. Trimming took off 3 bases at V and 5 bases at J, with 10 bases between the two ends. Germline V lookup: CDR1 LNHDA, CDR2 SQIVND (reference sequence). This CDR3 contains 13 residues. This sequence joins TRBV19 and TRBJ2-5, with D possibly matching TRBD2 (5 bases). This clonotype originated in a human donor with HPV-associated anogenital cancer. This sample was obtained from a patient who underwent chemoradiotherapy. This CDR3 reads CASSMLRGETQYF. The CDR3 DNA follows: TGTGCCAGTAGTATGCTTCGCGGGGAGACCCAGTACTTC.